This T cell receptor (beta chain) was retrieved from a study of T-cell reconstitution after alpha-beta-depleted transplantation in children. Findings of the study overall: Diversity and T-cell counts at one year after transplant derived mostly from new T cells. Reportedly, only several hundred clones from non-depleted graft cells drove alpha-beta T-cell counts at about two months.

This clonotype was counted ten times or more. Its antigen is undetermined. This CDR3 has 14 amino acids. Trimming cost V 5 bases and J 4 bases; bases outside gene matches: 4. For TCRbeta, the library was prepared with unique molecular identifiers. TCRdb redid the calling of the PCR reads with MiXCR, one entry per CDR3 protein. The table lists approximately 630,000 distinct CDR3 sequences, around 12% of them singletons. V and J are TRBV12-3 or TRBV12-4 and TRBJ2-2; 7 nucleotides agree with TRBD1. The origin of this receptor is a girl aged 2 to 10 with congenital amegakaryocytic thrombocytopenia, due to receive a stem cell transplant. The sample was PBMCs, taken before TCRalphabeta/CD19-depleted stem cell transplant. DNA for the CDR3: TGTGCCAGCAGTCTCGGGACAGTCACCGGGGAGCTGTTTTTT. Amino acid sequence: CASSLGTVTGELFF.